This T cell receptor beta chain was captured in a study of CXCR3-negative and CXCR3-positive naive CD8 T cells. A note on this clonotype: Antigen unknown.

UMI-labeled 5' RACE TRB cDNA libraries were prepared from the cells. Each CDR3 protein gets one entry in TCRdb, which reprocessed the 5' RACE reads and gives no DNA. The specimen's table records tens of thousands of distinct CDR3 sequences. Study observations and caveats: Comparably high diversity was seen in both naive subsets, and much lower diversity in memory CD8+ cells. Naive CXCR3-negative and CXCR3-positive cells had similar TRBV-TRBJ usage; memory differed. Surface CD5 looked about the same in the naive subsets, so the authors worked out TCR strength from TRB CDR3 properties.

Germline-derived CDR1 and CDR2 are DFQATT and SNEGSKA (reference sequence). The CDR3 is made up of 11 amino acids. The chain carries TRBV20-1 and TRBJ1-2. Sequencing used naive CXCR3- CD8+ T cells from blood. The subset is: CD45RO-CCR7+CD27+CD95- naive CD8+ T cells lacking CXCR3 (TNR3-). The sequence came from a human donor in good health. Some clones in this sample may be carry-over from other donors' samples. This CDR3 reads CSAREPSGYTF.